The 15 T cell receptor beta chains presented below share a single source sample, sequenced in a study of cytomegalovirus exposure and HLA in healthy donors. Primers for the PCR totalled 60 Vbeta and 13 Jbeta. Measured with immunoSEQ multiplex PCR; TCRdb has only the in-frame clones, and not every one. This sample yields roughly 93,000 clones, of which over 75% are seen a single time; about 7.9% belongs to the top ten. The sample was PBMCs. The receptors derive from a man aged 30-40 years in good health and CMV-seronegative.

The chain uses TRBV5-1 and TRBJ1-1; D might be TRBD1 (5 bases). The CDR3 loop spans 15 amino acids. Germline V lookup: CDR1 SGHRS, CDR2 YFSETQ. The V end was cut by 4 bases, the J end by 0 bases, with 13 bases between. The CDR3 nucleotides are TGCGCCAGCAGCGGGGGAGGTGGCATGAACACTGAAGCTTTCTTT. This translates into CASSGGGGMNTEAFF.

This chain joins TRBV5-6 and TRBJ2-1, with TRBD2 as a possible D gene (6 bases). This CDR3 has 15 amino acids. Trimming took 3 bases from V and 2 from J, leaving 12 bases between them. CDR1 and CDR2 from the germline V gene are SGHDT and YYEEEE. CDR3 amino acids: CASSSGTVPYNEQFF. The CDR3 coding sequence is TGTGCCAGCAGCTCCGGGACTGTCCCCTACAATGAGCAGTTCTTC.

The CDR3 loop reads CASSLGEGYEQYF. CDR3 nucleotides: TGTGCCAGCAGTTTAGGGGAGGGCTACGAGCAGTACTTC. This chain links TRBV28 with TRBJ2-7; 7 bases are shared with TRBD2. The germline CDR1 and CDR2 sequences are MDHEN and SYDVKM. The CDR3 is made up of 13 amino acids. V lost 2 bases to trimming and J lost 3 bases; unmatched junction nucleotides: 1.

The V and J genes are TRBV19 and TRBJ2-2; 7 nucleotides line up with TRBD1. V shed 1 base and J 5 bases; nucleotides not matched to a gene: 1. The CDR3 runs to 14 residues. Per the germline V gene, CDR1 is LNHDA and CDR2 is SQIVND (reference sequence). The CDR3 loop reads CASSIVGQTGELFF. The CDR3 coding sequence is TGTGCCAGTAGTATAGTGGGACAGACCGGGGAGCTGTTTTTT. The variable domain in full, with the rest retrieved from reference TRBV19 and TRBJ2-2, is DGGITQSPKYLFRKEGQNVTLSCEQNLNHDAMYWYRQDPGQGLRLIYYSQIVNDFQKGDIAEGYSVSREKKESFPLTVTSAQKNPTAFYLCASSIVGQTGELFFGEGSRLTVL.

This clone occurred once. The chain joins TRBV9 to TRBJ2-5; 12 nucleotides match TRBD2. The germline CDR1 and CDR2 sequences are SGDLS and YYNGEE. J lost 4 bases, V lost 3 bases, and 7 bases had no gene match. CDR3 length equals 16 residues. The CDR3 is CASSASSGGALETQYF. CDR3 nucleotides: TGTGCCAGCAGCGCTTCTAGCGGGGGGGCATTAGAGACCCAGTACTTC.

CDR3 DNA: TGTGCCAGCATCGCGGGGGCCTTCTCCTACGAGCAGTACTTC. Residues: CASIAGAFSYEQYF. The chain is built from TRBV2 and TRBJ2-7, with a weak D call TRBD2 (7 bases). V was pared by 7 bases and J by 0 bases, with 13 bases between. The germline V gene has CDR1 SNHLY and CDR2 FYNNEI. This CDR3 is 14 amino acids long. Looking up the rest from reference TRBV2 and TRBJ2-7 gives the full variable domain: EPEVTQTPSHQVTQMGQEVILRCVPISNHLYFYWYRQILGQKVEFLVSFYNNEISEKSEIFDDQFSVERPDGSNFTLKIRSTKLEDSAMYFCASIAGAFSYEQYFGPGTRLTVT.

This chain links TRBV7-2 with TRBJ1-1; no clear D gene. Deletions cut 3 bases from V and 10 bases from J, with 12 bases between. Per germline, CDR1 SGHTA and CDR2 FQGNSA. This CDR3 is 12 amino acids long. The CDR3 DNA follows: TGTGCCAGCAGCTTCGGGGAGCAAGTAGCTTTCTTT. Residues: CASSFGEQVAFF.

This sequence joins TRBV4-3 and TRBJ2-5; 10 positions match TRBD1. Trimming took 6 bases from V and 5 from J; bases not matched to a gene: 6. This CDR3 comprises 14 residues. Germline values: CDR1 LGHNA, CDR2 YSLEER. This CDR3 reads CASSLDRGSETQYF. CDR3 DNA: TGCGCCAGCAGTTTGGACAGGGGGAGCGAGACCCAGTACTTC.

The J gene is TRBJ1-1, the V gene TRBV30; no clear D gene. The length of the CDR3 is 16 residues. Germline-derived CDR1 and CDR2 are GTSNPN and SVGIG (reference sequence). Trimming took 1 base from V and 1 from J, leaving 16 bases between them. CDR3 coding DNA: TGTGCCTGGAGTGATTCTAGTGACGGCCCGAACACTGAAGCTTTCTTT. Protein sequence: CAWSDSSDGPNTEAFF. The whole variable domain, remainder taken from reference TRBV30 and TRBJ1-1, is SQTIHQWPATLVQPVGSPLSLECTVEGTSNPNLYWYRQAAGRGLQLLFYSVGIGQISSEVPQNLSASRPQDRQFILSSKKLLLSDSGFYLCAWSDSSDGPNTEAFFGQGTRLTVV.

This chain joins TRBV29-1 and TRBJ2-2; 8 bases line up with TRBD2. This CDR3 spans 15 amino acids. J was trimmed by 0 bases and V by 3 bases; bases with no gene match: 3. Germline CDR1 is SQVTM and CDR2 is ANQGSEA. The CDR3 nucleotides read TGCAGCGTTGATCGGCGGGAGGCGAACACCGGGGAGCTGTTTTTT. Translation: CSVDRREANTGELFF.

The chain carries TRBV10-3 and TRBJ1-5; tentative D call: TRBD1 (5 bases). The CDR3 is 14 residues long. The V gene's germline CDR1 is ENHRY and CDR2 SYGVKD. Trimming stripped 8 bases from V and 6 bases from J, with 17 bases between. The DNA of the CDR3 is TGTGCCATCTCTGGGGGGAACGTCGGTCAGCCCCAGCATTTT. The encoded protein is CAISGGNVGQPQHF.

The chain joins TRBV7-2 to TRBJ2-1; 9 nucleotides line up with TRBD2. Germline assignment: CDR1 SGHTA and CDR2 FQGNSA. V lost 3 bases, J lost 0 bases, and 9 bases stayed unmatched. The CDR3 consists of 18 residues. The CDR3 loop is CASSFPTSGLSSYNEQFF. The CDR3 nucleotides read TGTGCCAGCAGCTTCCCAACTAGCGGGCTGAGCTCCTACAATGAGCAGTTCTTC.

Written as DNA, the CDR3 is TGCGCCAGCCCTCATGCAGGGTGCGCCCCTGAAAAACTGTTTTTT. This gives the protein CASPHAGCAPEKLFF. The chain couples TRBV23-1 to TRBJ1-4, with D perhaps TRBD1 (5 bases). TRBV23-1 is labeled an ORF, and its function is uncertain. V lost 8 bases and J lost 7, with 20 bases in between. The CDR3 extends over 15 amino acids.

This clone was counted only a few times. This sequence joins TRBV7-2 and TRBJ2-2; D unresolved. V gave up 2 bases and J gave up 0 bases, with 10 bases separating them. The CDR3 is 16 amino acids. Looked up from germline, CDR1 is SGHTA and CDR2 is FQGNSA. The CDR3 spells CASSLSISPNTGELFF. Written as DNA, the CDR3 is TGTGCCAGCAGCTTAAGTATTAGCCCGAACACCGGGGAGCTGTTTTTT.

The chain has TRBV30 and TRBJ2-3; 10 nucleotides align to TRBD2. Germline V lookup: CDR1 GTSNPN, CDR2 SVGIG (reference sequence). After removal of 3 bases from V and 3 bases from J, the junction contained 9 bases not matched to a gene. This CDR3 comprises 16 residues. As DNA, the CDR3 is TGTGCCTGGAGCGGTAGACAGGGACTAGCGACAGATACGCAGTATTTT. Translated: CAWSGRQGLATDTQYF.